This TCR beta chain stems from a study of human T cells and chemical hapten exposure. Study-level points and caveats: After DPC sensitization, TCRs above 1 in 1000 frequency showed no change.

The study extracted total RNA from unfractionated whole blood. Within the library, unique molecular identifiers were attached to each individual cDNA molecule. TCRdb analysed the 5' RACE reads with MiXCR anew, one entry per CDR3 protein. The data contain more than 140,000 distinct CDR3 sequences, around 4% of them seen just once; the ten biggest clones take up about 1.3%. Germline CDR1 and CDR2: SGHRS and YFSETQ. V lost 1 base to trimming and J lost 1 base, with 5 bases between them. This CDR3 region has 13 residues. This clonotype occurred many times. The antigen is unknown. The clonotype comes from a female donor in good health. The chain employs TRBV5-1 and TRBJ1-1; D remains ambiguous. This CDR3 is CASSLTTNTEAFF. CDR3 nucleotides: TGCGCCAGCAGCTTGACAACGAACACTGAAGCTTTCTTT. Full variable domain (missing parts from reference TRBV5-1 and TRBJ1-1): KAGVTQTPRYLIKTRGQQVTLSCSPISGHRSVSWYQQTPGQGLQFLFEYFSETQRNKGNFPGRFSGRQFSNSRSEMNVSTLELGDSALYLCASSLTTNTEAFFGQGTRLTVV.